The source of this T cell receptor (beta chain) is a study of technical replicates of blood from several donors. There are 15 residues in the CDR3. Looked up from germline, CDR1 is GTSNPN and CDR2 is SVGIG (reference sequence). The V and J ends lost 0 bases and 6 bases respectively, with 12 bases between them. Sequenced by immunoSEQ multiplex PCR; TCRdb stores in-frame clones only, minus some. The sample includes 95,000 to 100,000 clones, just over 95% seen only once; the top ten take roughly 0.21%. The V call is TRBV30, the J call TRBJ1-6, with unresolved D. Sequencing was carried out using T cells isolated from PBMCs. The TCR sequence derives from a human donor in good health. CDR3 nucleotides: TGTGCCTGGAGTGTACTTGGGCGGGGTAATTCACCCCTCCACTTT. This codes for CAWSVLGRGNSPLHF.